A single sample gave rise to the 13 T cell receptor beta chains below, sequenced in a study of beta chain features in type 1 diabetes. Study results and limitations: Moderate but significant shortening of TCRB CDR3s was recorded in all four CD4+ subsets from Type 1 diabetes patients.

Expressed TCRB transcripts were sequenced after all isolated RNA was converted to cDNA. The method was immunoSEQ multiplex PCR; TCRdb's version includes in-frame clones alone and lacks a portion of them. The sample yields some 290,000 clones, roughly 25% seen once. These TCRs' antigens remain unknown. The sequenced material came from naive CD4+ T cells from blood. The receptor source for this set is a woman in her twenties or thirties with type 1 diabetes.

The table lists this clone with a few counts. The rearrangement links TRBV5-1 to TRBJ2-1; 10 positions match TRBD2. The V and J ends lost 0 bases and 8 bases, in that order; junction bases with no gene match: 5. Germline V gene data show CDR1 as SGHRS and CDR2 as YFSETQ. The CDR3 has 15 amino acids. CDR3 bases: TGCGCCAGCAGCTTGGCTAGCGGGAGTACTGATGAGCAGTTCTTC. This gives the protein CASSLASGSTDEQFF. The whole variable domain, remainder taken from reference TRBV5-1 and TRBJ2-1, is KAGVTQTPRYLIKTRGQQVTLSCSPISGHRSVSWYQQTPGQGLQFLFEYFSETQRNKGNFPGRFSGRQFSNSRSEMNVSTLELGDSALYLCASSLASGSTDEQFFGPGTRLTVL.

The rearrangement links TRBV28 to TRBJ2-7; D possibly corresponds to TRBD1 (6 bases). This CDR3 is built from 14 residues. Trimming stripped 1 base from V and 2 bases from J, with 9 bases between. Germline CDR1 is MDHEN and CDR2 is SYDVKM. As DNA, the CDR3 is TGTGCCAGCAGTTTATCTTCAGGGGCCTACGAGCAGTACTTC. This gives the protein CASSLSSGAYEQYF.

This clone is a singleton in its sample. This chain uses TRBV29-1 with TRBJ1-2, with unresolved D. Germline CDR1 and CDR2: SQVTM and ANQGSEA. Trimming took 3 bases from V and 4 from J, leaving 12 bases between them. The CDR3 is 13 amino acids. The CDR3 nucleotides read TGCAGCGTTGACGACCCCAGAGGCTATGGCTACACCTTC. The encoded protein is CSVDDPRGYGYTF.

CDR3 nucleotides: TGTGCCTGGAGAATGGACGTCGGAGGGTGGCAGTACTTC. It yields the protein CAWRMDVGGWQYF. The chain recombines TRBV30 with TRBJ2-7, with a tentative D call TRBD2 (6 bases). V gave up 3 bases and J gave up 9 bases, with 18 bases separating them. Germline V CDR1 and CDR2: GTSNPN, SVGIG (reference sequence). CDR3 length: 13 amino acids.

This clone appeared a single time. The V and J genes are TRBV30 and TRBJ1-3; D is unresolved. CDR1 and CDR2 from the germline V gene are GTSNPN and SVGIG (reference sequence). V shed 2 bases and J shed 0 bases, with 11 bases lying between them. The CDR3 is 15 residues long. The DNA of the CDR3 is TGTGCCTGGAGTTTATCCCTCTACTCTGGAAACACCATATATTTT. Translated, it gives CAWSLSLYSGNTIYF.

The rearrangement uses TRBV9 and TRBJ2-3, with 7 bases identical to TRBD2. This CDR3 has 15 amino acids. V was clipped by 3 bases and J by 2 bases; unmatched bases: 6. CDR1 and CDR2 from the germline V gene are SGDLS and YYNGEE. Here the CDR3 DNA reads TGTGCCAGCAGCGGCACCCGGGACTACACAGATACGCAGTATTTT. Protein product: CASSGTRDYTDTQYF.

This chain joins TRBV30 and TRBJ2-1, with D maybe TRBD2 (5 bases). The CDR3 consists of 13 residues. With 5 bases removed from V and 2 bases from J, the gap between germline ends came to 10 bases. CDR1 is GTSNPN, CDR2 SVGIG, per germline (reference sequence). The CDR3: CAWGSDTYNEQFF. The CDR3 DNA is TGTGCCTGGGGTAGCGATACCTACAATGAGCAGTTCTTC.

V usage is TRBV30 and J usage is TRBJ2-7; no definite D call. Germline V gene lookup returns CDR1 GTSNPN and CDR2 SVGIG (reference sequence). The ends were cut back, 1 base at V and 5 bases at J, with 6 bases in the middle. CDR3 length equals 11 residues. The CDR3 DNA is TGTGCCTGGAGTGGTAGTCACGAGCAGTACTTC. Its protein is CAWSGSHEQYF.

This clone was seen only a few times. The V and J genes are TRBV28 and TRBJ1-2; 7 bases are a match to TRBD1. This CDR3 region has 15 residues. V shed 5 bases, J shed 4 bases, and the junction held 10 bases outside the gene matches. CDR1 and CDR2 from the germline V gene are MDHEN and SYDVKM. The CDR3 region is CASSITGTAAYGYTF. For the CDR3, the DNA is TGTGCCAGCAGTATCACCGGGACAGCGGCCTATGGCTACACCTTC.

The chain couples TRBV4-1 to TRBJ2-1, with 9 bases lining up with TRBD2. The V gene end was trimmed by 1 base and the J gene end by 9 bases; junction bases not matched to a gene: 1. Germline CDR1 and CDR2: MGHRA and YSYEKL. The CDR3 is made up of 13 amino acids. The CDR3 region has the DNA TGCGCCAGCAGCCAAGGTAGCGGGAGTGAGCAGTTCTTC. Translating it yields CASSQGSGSEQFF.

This clone was counted between two and nine times. The V call is TRBV18, the J call TRBJ2-1; D remains unclear. The CDR3 contains 13 residues. Germline V lookup: CDR1 KGHSH, CDR2 LQKENI. Trimming took 0 bases from V and 8 from J, leaving 8 bases between them. This CDR3 reads CASSPPGSHEQFF. In nucleotides, the CDR3 is TGTGCCAGCTCACCACCCGGGTCCCATGAGCAGTTCTTC.

On this clone: Other DNA sequences in the sample encode the same CDR3. The chain joins TRBV29-1 to TRBJ1-2; 12 bases fit TRBD1. V was clipped by 6 bases and J by 4 bases; unmatched bases: 0. The CDR3 sequence is 12 residues long. Germline loops: CDR1 SQVTM, CDR2 ANQGSEA. The CDR3, as DNA: TGCAGCGTGGGACAGGGGGCCTATGGCTACACCTTC. Translated, it gives CSVGQGAYGYTF. Drawing the rest from reference TRBV29-1 and TRBJ1-2, the complete variable domain is SAVISQKPSRDICQRGTSLTIQCQVDSQVTMMFWYRQQPGQSLTLIATANQGSEATYESGFVIDKFPISRPNLTFSTLTVSNMSPEDSSIYLCSVGQGAYGYTFGSGTRLTVV.

For this clone: A junction boundary mismatches the germline segment, possibly from a read error. CDR3 nucleotides: TGTGCTAGCAGCCCTGACTGGGACAATGAGCAGTTCTTC. It specifies CASSPDWDNEQFF. The rearrangement links TRBV7-7 to TRBJ2-1; no definite D call. CDR1 is SSHAT, CDR2 FNYEAQ, per germline (reference sequence). The CDR3 loop spans 13 amino acids.